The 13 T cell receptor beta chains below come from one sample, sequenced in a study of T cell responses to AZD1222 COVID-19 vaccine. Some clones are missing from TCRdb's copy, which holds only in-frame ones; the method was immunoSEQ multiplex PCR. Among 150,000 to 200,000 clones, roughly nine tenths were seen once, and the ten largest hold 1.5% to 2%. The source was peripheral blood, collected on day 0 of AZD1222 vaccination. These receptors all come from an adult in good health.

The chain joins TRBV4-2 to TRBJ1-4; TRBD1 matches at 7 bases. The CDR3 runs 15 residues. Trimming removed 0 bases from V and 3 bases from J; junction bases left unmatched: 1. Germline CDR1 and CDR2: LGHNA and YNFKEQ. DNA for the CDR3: TGTGCCAGCAGCCAAGAAACAGGGGCTAATGAAAAACTGTTTTTT. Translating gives CASSQETGANEKLFF.

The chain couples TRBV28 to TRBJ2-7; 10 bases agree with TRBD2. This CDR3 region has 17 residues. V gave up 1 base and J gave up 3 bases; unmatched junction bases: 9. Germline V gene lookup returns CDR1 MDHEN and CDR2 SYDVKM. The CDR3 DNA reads TGTGCCAGCAGTTTATTAACAGGGGCTAGCGGGAGCTACGAGCAGTACTTC. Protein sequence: CASSLLTGASGSYEQYF. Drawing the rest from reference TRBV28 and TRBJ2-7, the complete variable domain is DVKVTQSSRYLVKRTGEKVFLECVQDMDHENMFWYRQDPGLGLRLIYFSYDVKMKEKGDIPEGYSVSREKKERFSLILESASTNQTSMYLCASSLLTGASGSYEQYFGPGTRLTVT.

In DNA, the CDR3 is TGTGCCAGCAGCGTAGTTGGATTCGGGGGACAGTATTTT. It translates to CASSVVGFGGQYF. The chain couples TRBV9 to TRBJ2-3; possibly TRBD2 for D (6 bases). This CDR3 is 13 amino acids long. The V and J ends lost 0 bases and 12 bases respectively, with 14 bases between them. Per germline, CDR1 SGDLS and CDR2 YYNGEE.

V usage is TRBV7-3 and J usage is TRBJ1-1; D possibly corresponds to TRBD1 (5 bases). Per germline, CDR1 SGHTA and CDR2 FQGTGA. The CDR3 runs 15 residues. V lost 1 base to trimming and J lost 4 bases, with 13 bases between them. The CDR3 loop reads CASSLMEGPSTEAFF. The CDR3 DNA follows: TGTGCCAGCAGCTTAATGGAGGGACCCTCCACTGAAGCTTTCTTT.

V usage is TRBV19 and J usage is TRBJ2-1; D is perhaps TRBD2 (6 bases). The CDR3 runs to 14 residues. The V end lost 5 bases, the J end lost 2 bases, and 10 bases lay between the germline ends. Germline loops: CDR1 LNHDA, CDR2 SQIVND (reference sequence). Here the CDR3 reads CASSGAGTYNEQFF. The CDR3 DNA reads TGTGCCAGTAGTGGGGCGGGAACCTACAATGAGCAGTTCTTC.

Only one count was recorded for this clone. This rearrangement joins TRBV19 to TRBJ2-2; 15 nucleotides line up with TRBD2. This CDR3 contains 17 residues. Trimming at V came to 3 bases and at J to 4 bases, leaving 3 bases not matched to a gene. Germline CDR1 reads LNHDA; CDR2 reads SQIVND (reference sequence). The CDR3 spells CASSISGLAGGTGELFF. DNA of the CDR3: TGTGCCAGTAGTATTTCGGGACTAGCGGGAGGCACCGGGGAGCTGTTTTTT.

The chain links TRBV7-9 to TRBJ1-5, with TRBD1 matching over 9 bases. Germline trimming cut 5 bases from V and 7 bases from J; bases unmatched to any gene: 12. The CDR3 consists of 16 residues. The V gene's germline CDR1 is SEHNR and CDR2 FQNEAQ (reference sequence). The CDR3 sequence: CASSLSTGGAGQPQHF. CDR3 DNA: TGTGCCAGCAGCCTGTCTACAGGGGGCGCAGGACAGCCCCAGCATTTT.

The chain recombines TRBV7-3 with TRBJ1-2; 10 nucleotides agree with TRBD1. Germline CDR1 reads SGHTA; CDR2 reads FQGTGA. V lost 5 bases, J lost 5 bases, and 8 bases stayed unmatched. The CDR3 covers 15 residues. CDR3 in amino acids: CASSPEGQGKYGYTF. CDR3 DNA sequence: TGTGCCAGCAGCCCGGAGGGACAGGGGAAATATGGCTACACCTTC.

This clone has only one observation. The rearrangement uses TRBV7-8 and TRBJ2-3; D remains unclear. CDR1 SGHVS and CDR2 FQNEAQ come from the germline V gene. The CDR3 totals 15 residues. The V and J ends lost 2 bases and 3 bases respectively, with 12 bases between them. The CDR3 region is CASSLKVFGTDTQYF. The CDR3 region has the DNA TGTGCCAGCAGCTTAAAGGTCTTCGGGACAGATACGCAGTATTTT. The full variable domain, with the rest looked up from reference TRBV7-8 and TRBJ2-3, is GAGVSQSPRYKVAKRGQDVALRCDPISGHVSLFWYQQALGQGPEFLTYFQNEAQLDKSGLPSDRFFAERPEGSVSTLKIQRTQQEDSAVYLCASSLKVFGTDTQYFGPGTRLTVL.

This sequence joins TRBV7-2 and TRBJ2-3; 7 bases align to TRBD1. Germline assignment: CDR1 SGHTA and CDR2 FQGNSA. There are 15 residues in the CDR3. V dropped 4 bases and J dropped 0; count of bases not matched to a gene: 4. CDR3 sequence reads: CASSYDRASTDTQYF. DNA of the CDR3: TGTGCCAGCAGCTACGACAGGGCTAGCACAGATACGCAGTATTTT.

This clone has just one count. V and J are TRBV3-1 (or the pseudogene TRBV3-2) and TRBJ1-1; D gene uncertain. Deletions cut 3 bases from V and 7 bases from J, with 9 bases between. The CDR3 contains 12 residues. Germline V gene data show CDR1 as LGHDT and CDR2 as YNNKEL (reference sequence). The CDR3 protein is CASSQIEGEAFF. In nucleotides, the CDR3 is TGTGCCAGCAGCCAGATAGAGGGTGAAGCTTTCTTT.

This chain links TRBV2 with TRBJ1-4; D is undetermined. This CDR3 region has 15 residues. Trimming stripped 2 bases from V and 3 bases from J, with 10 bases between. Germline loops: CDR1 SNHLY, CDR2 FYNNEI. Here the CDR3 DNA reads TGTGCCAGCAGTGAATTGGGGAACCCTAATGAAAAACTGTTTTTT. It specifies CASSELGNPNEKLFF. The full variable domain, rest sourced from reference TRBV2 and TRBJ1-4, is EPEVTQTPSHQVTQMGQEVILRCVPISNHLYFYWYRQILGQKVEFLVSFYNNEISEKSEIFDDQFSVERPDGSNFTLKIRSTKLEDSAMYFCASSELGNPNEKLFFGSGTQLSVL.

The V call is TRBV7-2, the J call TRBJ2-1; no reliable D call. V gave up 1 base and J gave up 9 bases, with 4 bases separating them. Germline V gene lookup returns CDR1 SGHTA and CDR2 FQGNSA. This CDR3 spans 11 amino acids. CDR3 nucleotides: TGTGCCAGCAGCTTAGGGAGTGAGCAGTTCTTC. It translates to CASSLGSEQFF.